These 30 T cell receptor beta chains came from one sample sequenced in a study of T cell responses to AZD1222 COVID-19 vaccine. The assay was immunoSEQ multiplex PCR, and TCRdb's table has in-frame clones only and misses some. The table includes tens of thousands of clones, roughly 90% detected once. The sequencing used peripheral blood, collected 28 days after the second AZD1222 dose. These TCRs come from an adult who received the AZD1222 COVID-19 vaccine.

CDR3 bases: TGTGCCAGCTCTCAAGTTTCAGGGGGGGCCTACAATGAGCAGTTCTTC. As protein: CASSQVSGGAYNEQFF. J is TRBJ2-1 and V is TRBV28, with D perhaps being TRBD1 or TRBD2 (7 bases each). The germline V and J ends were trimmed by 8 bases and 2 bases, with 19 bases remaining between them. Germline-derived CDR1 and CDR2 are MDHEN and SYDVKM. The CDR3 length is 16 residues.

The chain employs TRBV7-9 and TRBJ1-3; D remains unclear. This CDR3 contains 13 residues. V lost 7 bases and J lost 1, with 8 bases in between. Germline lookup yields CDR1 SEHNR and CDR2 FQNEAQ (reference sequence). This CDR3 is CASTGISGNTIYF. The CDR3 coding sequence is TGTGCCAGCACAGGAATATCTGGAAACACCATATATTTT. The full variable domain, with the rest looked up from reference TRBV7-9 and TRBJ1-3, is DTGVSQNPRHKITKRGQNVTFRCDPISEHNRLYWYRQTLGQGPEFLTYFQNEAQLEKSRLLSDRFSAERPKGSFSTLEIQRTEQGDSAMYLCASTGISGNTIYFGEGSWLTVV.

This clone has just one count. The chain recombines TRBV28 with TRBJ2-7, with 12 positions matching TRBD2. The germline V gene has CDR1 MDHEN and CDR2 SYDVKM. This CDR3 is built from 16 residues. V lost 2 bases and J lost 1; bases outside the gene matches: 3. CDR3 bases: TGTGCCAGCAGTTTAAAGCTAGCGGGAGGGTCCTACGAGCAGTACTTC. Translated, it gives CASSLKLAGGSYEQYF. The full variable domain, rest sourced from reference TRBV28 and TRBJ2-7, is DVKVTQSSRYLVKRTGEKVFLECVQDMDHENMFWYRQDPGLGLRLIYFSYDVKMKEKGDIPEGYSVSREKKERFSLILESASTNQTSMYLCASSLKLAGGSYEQYFGPGTRLTVT.

The chain combines TRBV12-3 or TRBV12-4 with TRBJ1-5; D is undetermined. V gave up 5 bases and J gave up 7 bases, with 12 bases separating them. The CDR3 contains 13 residues. The CDR3 region is CASSPPGGQPQHF. CDR3 DNA: TGTGCCAGCAGTCCTCCGGGAGGGCAGCCCCAGCATTTT.

The chain uses TRBV15 and TRBJ2-7; 10 nucleotides align to TRBD2. Trimming cost V 0 bases and J 5 bases; bases outside gene matches: 7. The CDR3 is 16 amino acids. In germline, CDR1 is LNHNV, CDR2 YYDKDF (reference sequence). The CDR3 region has the DNA TGTGCCACCAGCAGAGATATTGGTAGCGGGAGGCACGAGCAGTACTTC. Translation: CATSRDIGSGRHEQYF. Full variable domain (rest looked up from reference TRBV15 and TRBJ2-7): DAMVIQNPRYQVTQFGKPVTLSCSQTLNHNVMYWYQQKSSQAPKLLFHYYDKDFNNEADTPDNFQSRRPNTSFCFLDIRSPGLGDTAMYLCATSRDIGSGRHEQYFGPGTRLTVT.

The chain carries TRBV18 and TRBJ2-3, with D perhaps being TRBD1 or TRBD2 (5 bases each). CDR1 and CDR2 from the germline V gene are KGHSH and LQKENI. The CDR3 covers 15 residues. With 3 bases removed from V and 2 bases from J, the gap between germline ends came to 12 bases. CDR3 sequence reads: CASSPQGDNTDTQYF. The DNA for the CDR3 is TGTGCCAGCTCACCCCAGGGAGATAACACAGATACGCAGTATTTT.

The genes are TRBV4-3 and TRBJ1-2, with D possibly TRBD1 on 5 matching bases. CDR1 LGHNA and CDR2 YSLEER come from the germline V gene. With 1 base removed from V and 4 bases from J, the gap between germline ends came to 10 bases. This CDR3 region has 14 residues. CDR3 protein: CASSQGGEVYGYTF. The CDR3, as DNA: TGCGCCAGCAGCCAAGGAGGGGAGGTCTATGGCTACACCTTC.

The V call is TRBV7-8, the J call TRBJ2-1; TRBD2 agrees at 8 bases. The junction had 2 bases not matched to a gene; V was cut back by 3 bases and J by 4 bases. This CDR3 is 14 amino acids long. Germline lookup yields CDR1 SGHVS and CDR2 FQNEAQ. The CDR3 region has the DNA TGTGCCAGCAGCTTCGGGGGGGGTTACAATGAGCAGTTCTTC. Translating it yields CASSFGGGYNEQFF.

The rearrangement uses TRBV7-2 and TRBJ1-1; D is unresolved. V dropped 1 base and J dropped 2 bases, with 14 bases sitting between them. The CDR3 sequence is 16 residues long. Germline CDR1 and CDR2: SGHTA and FQGNSA. The CDR3 loop reads CASSLGGPGLNTEAFF. CDR3 sequence (DNA): TGTGCCAGCAGCTTAGGGGGTCCAGGCCTTAACACTGAAGCTTTCTTT.

CDR3 bases: TGTGCCAGCTCACCCCGGCGGGGGGCGGACACTGAAGCTTTCTTT. Its translation is CASSPRRGADTEAFF. The V gene is TRBV18, the J gene TRBJ1-1; the D gene is possibly TRBD1 (6 bases). The CDR3 is made up of 15 amino acids. Between the trimmed V and J ends, which lost 3 bases and 3 bases, there was a span of 14 bases. From germline, CDR1 is KGHSH and CDR2 LQKENI.

The count of this clone is one. V gene TRBV6-5 combines with J gene TRBJ1-3; D gene unclear. Germline CDR1 reads MNHEY; CDR2 reads SVGAGI. V lost 7 bases and J lost 0, with 10 bases in between. This CDR3 spans 14 amino acids. The CDR3 DNA is TGTGCCAGCACCGAAAGGTCCTCTGGAAACACCATATATTTT. The encoded protein is CASTERSSGNTIYF.

This clone was found once. This chain joins TRBV4-1 and TRBJ1-4; possible D gene TRBD1, 5 bases. Germline loops: CDR1 MGHRA, CDR2 YSYEKL. V dropped 0 bases and J dropped 3 bases, with 11 bases sitting between them. This CDR3 comprises 16 residues. Here the CDR3 reads CASSQDVTAANEKLFF. The DNA for the CDR3 is TGCGCCAGCAGCCAAGACGTGACAGCCGCTAATGAAAAACTGTTTTTT.

This chain uses TRBV28 with TRBJ1-5; a possible D gene is TRBD1 (6 bases). The CDR3 contains 17 residues. Trimming left V 5 bases short and J 3 bases short, with 20 bases between. Germline loops: CDR1 MDHEN, CDR2 SYDVKM. The CDR3 coding sequence is TGTGCCAGCAGTGACGCGGGGGGCCGGCCTCTCAATCAGCCCCAGCATTTT. Translation gives CASSDAGGRPLNQPQHF.

The CDR3 here is CASSVGQWGLASTDTQYF. The CDR3, as DNA: TGTGCCAGCAGCGTAGGTCAGTGGGGACTAGCGAGCACAGATACGCAGTATTTT. The V and J genes are TRBV9 and TRBJ2-3, with 10 bases matching TRBD2. In germline, CDR1 is SGDLS, CDR2 YYNGEE. The CDR3 contains 18 residues. The ends lost 0 bases at V and 0 bases at J; junction bases unmatched: 7.

The rearrangement uses TRBV4-1 and TRBJ2-1; D gene unclear. CDR3 length: 12 amino acids. CDR1 and CDR2 (germline): MGHRA, YSYEKL. The V end was cut by 0 bases, the J end by 7 bases, with 4 bases between. CDR3 nucleotides: TGCGCCAGCAGCCAAGAAGGTAATGAGCAGTTCTTC. Encoded protein: CASSQEGNEQFF.

The table lists this clone with a count of one. This rearrangement joins TRBV27 to TRBJ1-5, with 8 bases that match TRBD1. The ends lost 5 bases at V and 8 bases at J; junction bases unmatched: 5. The length of the CDR3 is 13 residues. In germline, CDR1 is MNHEY, CDR2 SMNVEV (reference sequence). The CDR3 DNA reads TGTGCCAGCAGTGACAGGGGAATTGAGCCCCAGCATTTT. Amino acids: CASSDRGIEPQHF.

The V call is TRBV10-2, the J call TRBJ2-7, with a weak D call TRBD1 (6 bases). The CDR3 loop spans 13 amino acids. Germline CDR1 WSHSY, CDR2 SAAADI. V was cut by 7 bases and J by 5 bases, with 15 bases left in between. In DNA form, the CDR3 reads TGCGCCAGCACCCTACAGGGTTCCCACGAGCAGTACTTC. This encodes CASTLQGSHEQYF.

This clone has just one count. The genes are TRBV18 and TRBJ1-1; 9 nucleotides match TRBD1. The germline V gene encodes CDR1 KGHSH and CDR2 LQKENI. V lost 3 bases to trimming and J lost 1 base; unmatched junction nucleotides: 0. This CDR3 has 14 amino acids. CDR3 nucleotides: TGTGCCAGCTCACCGGGACAGGGGAACACTGAAGCTTTCTTT. It translates to CASSPGQGNTEAFF.

The chain links TRBV19 to TRBJ2-3, with D tentatively TRBD2 (6 bases). CDR1 and CDR2 (germline): LNHDA, SQIVND (reference sequence). This CDR3 spans 13 amino acids. V was pared by 4 bases and J by 5 bases, with 10 bases between. The DNA for the CDR3 is TGTGCCAGTAGTAGACTAGTAATAGATACGCAGTATTTT. This codes for CASSRLVIDTQYF.

The V call is TRBV5-5, the J call TRBJ2-3, with 9 positions matching TRBD1. CDR1 is SGHKS, CDR2 YYEKEE, per germline (reference sequence). The CDR3 is 15 amino acids. V shed 1 base, J shed 5 bases, and the junction held 5 bases outside the gene matches. CDR3 bases: TGTGCCAGCAGCTTGATGGGACAGGGCTTAGATACGCAGTATTTT. This translates into CASSLMGQGLDTQYF.

This chain links TRBV4-3 with TRBJ1-3; D gene uncertain. CDR1 and CDR2 (germline): LGHNA, YSLEER. Between the trimmed V and J ends, which lost 0 bases and 0 bases, there was a span of 9 bases. The CDR3 length is 16 residues. The CDR3 loop reads CASSQDLRSSGNTIYF. Here the CDR3 DNA reads TGCGCCAGCAGCCAAGATTTACGATCCTCTGGAAACACCATATATTTT.

V gene TRBV4-1 combines with J gene TRBJ2-7; 7 bases line up with TRBD1. J gave up 4 bases and V 4 bases, and 4 bases lay outside the gene matches. The CDR3 length is 13 residues. CDR1 is MGHRA and CDR2 is YSYEKL in the germline V gene. The DNA of the CDR3 is TGCGCCAGCAGCCGCACAGGGGATTACGAGCAGTACTTC. It specifies CASSRTGDYEQYF.

The chain uses TRBV6-5 and TRBJ1-1, with D unresolved. The CDR3 is 14 amino acids. Germline V gives CDR1 MNHEY, CDR2 SVGAGI. V was pared by 2 bases and J by 1 base, with 8 bases between. CDR3 protein: CASSYAAGNTEAFF. CDR3 nucleotide sequence: TGTGCCAGCAGTTACGCGGCAGGGAACACTGAAGCTTTCTTT.

CDR3 protein: CASSLNHRGVLEKLFF. CDR3 DNA: TGTGCCAGCAGTTTAAATCACAGGGGTGTATTAGAAAAACTGTTTTTT. The chain carries TRBV27 and TRBJ1-4, with 7 bases fitting TRBD1. The V segment lost 2 bases and the J segment 8 bases; nucleotides outside the gene matches: 11. The V gene's germline CDR1 is MNHEY and CDR2 SMNVEV (reference sequence). The CDR3 has 16 residues. Full variable domain (rest looked up from reference TRBV27 and TRBJ1-4): EAQVTQNPRYLITVTGKKLTVTCSQNMNHEYMSWYRQDPGLGLRQIYYSMNVEVTDKGDVPEGYKVSRKEKRNFPLILESPSPNQTSLYFCASSLNHRGVLEKLFFGSGTQLSVL.

The V and J genes are TRBV5-1 and TRBJ2-7, with 9 positions matching TRBD2. Germline assignment: CDR1 SGHRS and CDR2 YFSETQ. The V segment lost 4 bases and the J segment 5 bases; nucleotides outside the gene matches: 10. This CDR3 contains 15 residues. The CDR3 sequence: CASSSGRSSGNEQYF. The CDR3 region has the DNA TGCGCCAGCAGCAGCGGGAGGTCCTCGGGGAACGAGCAGTACTTC.

V and J are TRBV7-9 and TRBJ2-7; D is undetermined. The CDR3 is 14 residues long. V lost 3 bases to trimming and J lost 2 bases, with 11 bases between them. Germline V gene data show CDR1 as SEHNR and CDR2 as FQNEAQ (reference sequence). Here the CDR3 reads CASSFRTDAYEQYF. The CDR3 DNA is TGTGCCAGCAGCTTCAGGACGGACGCCTACGAGCAGTACTTC. The entire variable domain, with the rest obtained from reference TRBV7-9 and TRBJ2-7, is as follows: DTGVSQNPRHKITKRGQNVTFRCDPISEHNRLYWYRQTLGQGPEFLTYFQNEAQLEKSRLLSDRFSAERPKGSFSTLEIQRTEQGDSAMYLCASSFRTDAYEQYFGPGTRLTVT.

The genes are TRBV18 and TRBJ1-6; D not resolved. Deletions cut 3 bases from V and 11 bases from J, with 23 bases between. The CDR3 is 17 residues long. Germline V lookup: CDR1 KGHSH, CDR2 LQKENI. The CDR3 is CASSPQSRVAFGAPLHF. CDR3 in DNA: TGTGCCAGCTCACCCCAATCGAGGGTTGCGTTCGGGGCACCCCTCCACTTT. Supplemented by reference TRBV18 and TRBJ1-6, the full variable domain reads NAGVMQNPRHLVRRRGQEARLRCSPMKGHSHVYWYRQLPEEGLKFMVYLQKENIIDESGMPKERFSAEFPKEGPSILRIQQVVRGDSAAYFCASSPQSRVAFGAPLHFGNGTRLTVT.

This chain links TRBV27 with TRBJ2-1, with TRBD2 identical over 11 bases. Germline values: CDR1 MNHEY, CDR2 SMNVEV (reference sequence). The trim removed 4 bases at V and 3 bases at J, leaving 23 bases unmatched. There are 22 residues in the CDR3. The CDR3 here is CASSSQGLAAGLPFSYYNEQFF. The CDR3 DNA reads as TGTGCCAGCAGTTCCCAGGGACTAGCGGCCGGCCTCCCTTTTTCTTACTACAATGAGCAGTTCTTC.

V and J are TRBV18 and TRBJ2-7, with D possibly TRBD1 on 6 matching bases. Trimming took off 3 bases at V and 0 bases at J, with 12 bases between the two ends. Germline loops: CDR1 KGHSH, CDR2 LQKENI. This CDR3 is 15 amino acids long. CDR3 residues: CASSPLTGTSYEQYF. The CDR3 region has the DNA TGTGCCAGCTCACCCTTGACAGGAACCTCCTACGAGCAGTACTTC.

This clone appeared a single time. The J gene is TRBJ2-1, the V gene TRBV9, with 16 bases fitting TRBD2. The V segment lost 4 bases and the J segment 9 bases; nucleotides outside the gene matches: 10. CDR3 length: 17 amino acids. From germline, CDR1 is SGDLS and CDR2 YYNGEE. The CDR3 DNA sequence: TGTGCCAGCAGCCCACGGCTCGGGACTAGCGGGAGGGGTGAGCAGTTCTTC. Translating gives CASSPRLGTSGRGEQFF.